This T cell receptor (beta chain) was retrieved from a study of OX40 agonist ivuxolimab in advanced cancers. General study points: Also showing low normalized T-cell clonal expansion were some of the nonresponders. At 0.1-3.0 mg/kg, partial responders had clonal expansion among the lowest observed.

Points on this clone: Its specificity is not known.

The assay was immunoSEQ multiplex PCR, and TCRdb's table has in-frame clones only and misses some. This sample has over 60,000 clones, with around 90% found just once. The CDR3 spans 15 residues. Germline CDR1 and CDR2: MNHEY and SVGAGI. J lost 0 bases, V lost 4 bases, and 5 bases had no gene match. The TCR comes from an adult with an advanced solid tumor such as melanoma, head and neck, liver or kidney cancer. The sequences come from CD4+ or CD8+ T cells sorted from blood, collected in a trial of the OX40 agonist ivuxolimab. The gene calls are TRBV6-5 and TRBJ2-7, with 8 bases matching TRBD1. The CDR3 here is CASSSSDRDSYEQYF. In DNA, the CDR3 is TGTGCCAGCAGTTCGTCGGACAGGGACTCCTACGAGCAGTACTTC.